This T cell receptor (beta chain) was identified during a study of blood T cell repertoires in COVID-19. From germline, CDR1 is MNHNY and CDR2 SVGAGI (reference sequence). This CDR3 has 15 amino acids. V was cut by 0 bases and J by 3 bases, with 9 bases left in between. Assay: immunoSEQ multiplex PCR; the TCRdb copy retains only in-frame clones and omits some. The table lists 200,000 to 250,000 clones, about 89% of them singletons. The sequence came from a woman between 55 and 75 years old who had recovered from COVID-19. Sequencing was carried out using peripheral blood. This chain links TRBV6-6 with TRBJ2-4, with TRBD2 as a possible D gene (6 bases). CDR3 nucleotide sequence: TGTGCCAGCAGTTACTCGTGGGACTTCAAAAACATTCAGTACTTC. Protein sequence: CASSYSWDFKNIQYF.